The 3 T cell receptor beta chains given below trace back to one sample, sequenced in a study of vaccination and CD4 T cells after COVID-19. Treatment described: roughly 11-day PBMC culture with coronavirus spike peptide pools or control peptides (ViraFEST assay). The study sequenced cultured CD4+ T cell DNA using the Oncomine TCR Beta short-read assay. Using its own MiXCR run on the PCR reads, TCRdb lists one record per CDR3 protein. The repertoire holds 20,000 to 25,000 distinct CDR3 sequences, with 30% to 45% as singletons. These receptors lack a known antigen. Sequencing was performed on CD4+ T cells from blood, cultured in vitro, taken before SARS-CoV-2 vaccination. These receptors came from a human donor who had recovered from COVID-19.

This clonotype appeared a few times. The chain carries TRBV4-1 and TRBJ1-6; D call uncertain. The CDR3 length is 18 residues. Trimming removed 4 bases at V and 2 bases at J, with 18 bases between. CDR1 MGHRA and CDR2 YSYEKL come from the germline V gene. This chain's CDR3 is CASSRERLDGAYNSPLHF. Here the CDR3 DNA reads TGCGCCAGCAGCCGAGAGAGGCTGGACGGAGCCTATAATTCACCCCTCCACTTT.

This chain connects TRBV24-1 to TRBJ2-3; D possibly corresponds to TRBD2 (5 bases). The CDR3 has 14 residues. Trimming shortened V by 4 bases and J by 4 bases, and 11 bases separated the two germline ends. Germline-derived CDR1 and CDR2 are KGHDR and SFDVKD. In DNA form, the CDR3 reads TGTGCCACCAGTGACCCGGGGAAGGCAGATACGCAGTATTTT. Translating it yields CATSDPGKADTQYF.

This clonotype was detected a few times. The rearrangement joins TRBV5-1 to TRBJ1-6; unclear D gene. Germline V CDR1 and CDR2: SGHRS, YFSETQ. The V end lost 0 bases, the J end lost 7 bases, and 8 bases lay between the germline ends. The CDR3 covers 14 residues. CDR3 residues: CASSLDRLNSPLHF. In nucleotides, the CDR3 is TGCGCCAGCAGCTTGGATCGGTTAAATTCACCCCTCCACTTT. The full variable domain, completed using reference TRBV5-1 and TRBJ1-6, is KAGVTQTPRYLIKTRGQQVTLSCSPISGHRSVSWYQQTPGQGLQFLFEYFSETQRNKGNFPGRFSGRQFSNSRSEMNVSTLELGDSALYLCASSLDRLNSPLHFGNGTRLTVT.